What follows are 13 T cell receptor beta chains derived from one specimen sequenced in a study of OX40 agonist ivuxolimab in advanced cancers. The data were produced by immunoSEQ multiplex PCR, yet TCRdb's version contains in-frame clones alone and is incomplete. The sample lists approximately 99,000 clones; under 95% were seen once. Sequencing was performed on CD4+ or CD8+ T cells sorted from blood, taken in a trial of the OX40 agonist ivuxolimab. The receptors originated from an adult with an advanced solid tumor such as melanoma, head and neck, liver or kidney cancer.

This rearrangement joins TRBV5-1 to TRBJ2-6; 11 bases match TRBD1. V shed 4 bases and J 13 bases; nucleotides not matched to a gene: 10. The CDR3 has 15 amino acids. The germline V gene encodes CDR1 SGHRS and CDR2 YFSETQ. CDR3 DNA sequence: TGCGCCAGCAGCATCGGGACAGGGGGTACTCAGGTCCTGACTTTC. It codes for CASSIGTGGTQVLTF. Complete variable domain (other parts from reference TRBV5-1 and TRBJ2-6): KAGVTQTPRYLIKTRGQQVTLSCSPISGHRSVSWYQQTPGQGLQFLFEYFSETQRNKGNFPGRFSGRQFSNSRSEMNVSTLELGDSALYLCASSIGTGGTQVLTFGAGSRLTVL.

CDR3 amino acids: CASNDQGNYGYTF. The CDR3 DNA sequence: TGTGCCAGTAATGATCAGGGAAACTATGGCTACACCTTC. This chain joins TRBV19 and TRBJ1-2, with D perhaps matching TRBD1 (5 bases). Trimming removed 7 bases at V and 2 bases at J, with 11 bases between. CDR1 is LNHDA, CDR2 SQIVND, per germline (reference sequence). CDR3 length: 13 residues.

V and J are TRBV9 and TRBJ1-6; 10 nucleotides line up with TRBD1. The CDR3 is made up of 14 amino acids. The J segment lost 11 bases and the V segment lost 3 bases, leaving 5 bases of the junction unmatched. Germline V CDR1 and CDR2: SGDLS, YYNGEE. The CDR3 DNA reads as TGTGCCAGCAGCGATCGGACAGGGGGAACACCCCTCCACTTT. It codes for CASSDRTGGTPLHF.

This sequence joins TRBV18 and TRBJ2-7; 8 bases are a match to TRBD1. This CDR3 is built from 16 residues. CDR1 KGHSH and CDR2 LQKENI come from the germline V gene. J was trimmed by 1 base and V by 1 base; bases with no gene match: 6. In nucleotides, the CDR3 is TGTGCCAGCTCACCACGGATTGACAGGGGATCCTACGAGCAGTACTTC. Residues: CASSPRIDRGSYEQYF.

The gene calls are TRBV15 and TRBJ1-5, with D hard to call. Trimming shortened V by 0 bases and J by 5 bases, and 2 bases separated the two germline ends. The CDR3 is 12 amino acids. Germline loops: CDR1 LNHNV, CDR2 YYDKDF (reference sequence). The CDR3 spells CATSRDYQPQHF. The CDR3 nucleotides read TGTGCCACCAGCAGAGATTATCAGCCCCAGCATTTT. Full variable domain (missing parts from reference TRBV15 and TRBJ1-5): DAMVIQNPRYQVTQFGKPVTLSCSQTLNHNVMYWYQQKSSQAPKLLFHYYDKDFNNEADTPDNFQSRRPNTSFCFLDIRSPGLGDTAMYLCATSRDYQPQHFGDGTRLSIL.

J is TRBJ2-7 and V is TRBV10-3, with 7 bases aligning to TRBD1. V shed 7 bases, J shed 0 bases, and the junction held 9 bases outside the gene matches. The CDR3 is made up of 15 amino acids. Germline V CDR1 and CDR2: ENHRY, SYGVKD. The CDR3 reads CAITSGTVSSYEQYF. As DNA, the CDR3 is TGTGCCATCACGTCCGGGACAGTCAGCTCCTACGAGCAGTACTTC.

V is TRBV11-3 and J is TRBJ1-1; unclear D gene. This CDR3 is 15 amino acids long. V dropped 5 bases and J dropped 0 bases, with 13 bases sitting between them. CDR1 is SGHNT, CDR2 YENEEA, per germline. The CDR3 loop is CASSPGGGLNTEAFF. The CDR3 region has the DNA TGTGCCAGCAGCCCAGGCGGCGGACTGAACACTGAAGCTTTCTTT.

In DNA form, the CDR3 reads TGTGCCAGCTCAACCAACCGGGGCAATGAGCAGTTCTTC. It specifies CASSTNRGNEQFF. The rearrangement joins TRBV18 to TRBJ2-1, with TRBD2 as a possible D gene (5 bases). This CDR3 is built from 13 residues. V gave up 5 bases and J gave up 6 bases, with 11 bases separating them. Germline V gene data show CDR1 as KGHSH and CDR2 as LQKENI.

The chain is built from TRBV7-8 and TRBJ2-5, with TRBD1 as a possible D gene (6 bases). Germline V lookup: CDR1 SGHVS, CDR2 FQNEAQ. V was clipped by 3 bases and J by 2 bases, with 10 bases between them. This CDR3 has 14 amino acids. CDR3 sequence (DNA): TGTGCCAGCAGCTTTGACAGGTTACAAGAGACCCAGTACTTC. Its protein is CASSFDRLQETQYF.

The gene calls are TRBV5-4 and TRBJ2-1; D gene uncertain. V was pared by 1 base and J by 7 bases, with 18 bases between. Germline values: CDR1 SGHNT, CDR2 YYREEE (reference sequence). The CDR3 is 16 amino acids. DNA of the CDR3: TGTGCCAGCAGCTTGCGTGGGGTGGGTAACAAGAATGAGCAGTTCTTC. Translation: CASSLRGVGNKNEQFF. Full variable domain (remainder filled in from reference TRBV5-4 and TRBJ2-1): ETGVTQSPTHLIKTRGQQVTLRCSSQSGHNTVSWYQQALGQGPQFIFQYYREEENGRGNFPPRFSGLQFPNYSSELNVNALELDDSALYLCASSLRGVGNKNEQFFGPGTRLTVL.

V gene TRBV5-4 combines with J gene TRBJ2-5, with D possibly TRBD1 on 7 matching bases. Germline V lookup: CDR1 SGHNT, CDR2 YYREEE (reference sequence). The CDR3 extends over 15 amino acids. V dropped 4 bases and J dropped 2 bases, with 15 bases sitting between them. CDR3 loop: CASSPGGSAQETQYF. Written as DNA, the CDR3 is TGTGCCAGCAGCCCAGGGGGGAGCGCACAAGAGACCCAGTACTTC.

The chain uses TRBV11-2 and TRBJ1-6, with D perhaps matching TRBD1 (5 bases). Germline CDR1 and CDR2: SGHAT and FQNNGV. V lost 7 bases and J lost 9, with 13 bases in between. CDR3 length equals 13 residues. The CDR3 spells CASTRGASSPLHF. The CDR3 DNA sequence: TGTGCCAGCACTAGAGGGGCCAGTTCACCCCTCCACTTT. Combining the CDR3 with reference TRBV11-2 and TRBJ1-6 gives the whole variable domain EAGVAQSPRYKIIEKRQSVAFWCNPISGHATLYWYQQILGQGPKLLIQFQNNGVVDDSQLPKDRFSAERLKGVDSTLKIQPAKLEDSAVYLCASTRGASSPLHFGNGTRLTVT.

A single count supports this clone. The CDR3 spells CASSLDSGRRETQYF. CDR3 coding DNA: TGCGCCAGCAGCTTGGACTCTGGTCGGCGGGAGACCCAGTACTTC. The chain recombines TRBV5-1 with TRBJ2-5; D is unclear. V lost 0 bases and J 5 bases, leaving 14 bases between the germline ends. Germline V gives CDR1 SGHRS, CDR2 YFSETQ. The CDR3 has 15 amino acids.